This entry lists 20 T cell receptor beta chains sequenced from one sample in a study of blood T cells in healthy people across ages. Using a J-beta primer mix together with a sample-barcoded 5' primer, a second PCR was run for about 6 to 12 cycles. TCRdb processed the 5' RACE reads anew with MiXCR; each CDR3 protein has one entry. The repertoire has about 720,000 distinct CDR3 sequences, 20% to 25% of them found once; the top ten carry less than 25%. The sample taken for sequencing was blood. All receptors derive from a man in his sixties or seventies in good health.

This clonotype was observed a handful of times. One end of the junction does not line up with germline, which may come from a read error. This chain uses TRBV3-1 with TRBJ2-7; no reliable D call. The CDR3 is made up of 14 amino acids. Looked up from germline, CDR1 is LGHDT and CDR2 is YNNKEL (reference sequence). CDR3 DNA sequence: TGTGCTAGCAGCCAAGGGCTGAACTCCTACGAGCAGTACTTC. Translated, it gives CASSQGLNSYEQYF.

This clonotype appeared a few times. The chain employs TRBV6-5 and TRBJ1-2; tentatively, D is TRBD1 (5 bases). Trimming removed 6 bases from V and 8 bases from J, with 16 bases in between. The CDR3 covers 13 residues. Per germline, CDR1 MNHEY and CDR2 SVGAGI. The CDR3 sequence is CASRSAGSLGYTF. The CDR3 nucleotides read TGTGCCAGCAGGTCGGCAGGGTCCTTGGGCTACACCTTC.

This clonotype was detected many times. J is TRBJ1-1 and V is TRBV29-1, with D possibly TRBD1 on 5 matching bases. CDR1 and CDR2 (germline): SQVTM, ANQGSEA. V was clipped by 7 bases and J by 0 bases, with 12 bases between them. The CDR3 sequence is 13 residues long. The CDR3 sequence: CSARTDMNTEAFF. The CDR3 DNA follows: TGCAGCGCTCGGACGGACATGAACACTGAAGCTTTCTTT.

This clonotype has just a few counts. The V and J genes are TRBV12-3 or TRBV12-4 and TRBJ1-5; D is possibly TRBD1 (5 bases). The V and J ends lost 4 bases and 4 bases respectively, with 11 bases between them. The CDR3 extends over 14 amino acids. The CDR3 spells CASSSTGTNQPQHF. CDR3 sequence (DNA): TGTGCCAGCAGTTCGACCGGGACTAATCAGCCCCAGCATTTT.

The chain links TRBV7-2 to TRBJ1-2; 8 bases match TRBD1. The CDR3 is 15 amino acids. The J segment lost 4 bases and the V segment lost 1 base, leaving 5 bases of the junction unmatched. The germline V gene encodes CDR1 SGHTA and CDR2 FQGNSA. This chain's CDR3 is CASSLVRTGGYGYTF. The CDR3 nucleotides read TGTGCCAGCAGCTTAGTTCGTACAGGGGGCTATGGCTACACCTTC.

This clonotype was seen at least ten times. The chain carries TRBV5-1 and TRBJ2-4; D gene uncertain. Germline V lookup: CDR1 SGHRS, CDR2 YFSETQ. This CDR3 is 13 amino acids long. With 0 bases removed from V and 7 bases from J, the gap between germline ends came to 8 bases. CDR3 sequence reads: CASSLDSFNIQYF. As DNA, the CDR3 is TGCGCCAGCAGCTTGGACAGTTTCAACATTCAGTACTTC.

This clonotype was found a few times. The V gene is TRBV6-5, the J gene TRBJ1-1; D call uncertain. The V and J ends lost 0 bases and 5 bases respectively, with 10 bases between them. CDR1 and CDR2 from the germline V gene are MNHEY and SVGAGI. This CDR3 is built from 14 residues. The DNA for the CDR3 is TGTGCCAGCAGTTACTCGAACGGGGAGACTGAAGCTTTCTTT. As protein: CASSYSNGETEAFF.

This chain links TRBV6-5 with TRBJ1-1, with D uncertain. V was shortened by 0 bases and J by 4 bases, with 12 bases between the two germline ends. Germline V gene data show CDR1 as MNHEY and CDR2 as SVGAGI. The CDR3 has 15 residues. CDR3 sequence (DNA): TGTGCCAGCAGTTACTCGCTCCTCGGAGCCACTGAAGCTTTCTTT. Its protein is CASSYSLLGATEAFF.

The sample holds a few counts of this clonotype. CDR3 in DNA: TGTGCCAGCAGCCCACAGGTGGGAAGAAACATTCAGTACTTC. As protein: CASSPQVGRNIQYF. The J gene is TRBJ2-4, the V gene TRBV11-2; tentatively, D is TRBD1 (5 bases). The ends were cut back, 5 bases at V and 6 bases at J, with 14 bases in the middle. From germline, CDR1 is SGHAT and CDR2 FQNNGV. The CDR3 extends over 14 amino acids.

The chain recombines TRBV10-3 with TRBJ2-3, with 7 nucleotides matching TRBD2. V lost 2 bases and J lost 6; bases outside the gene matches: 14. In germline, CDR1 is ENHRY, CDR2 SYGVKD. This CDR3 comprises 17 residues. The CDR3 reads CAISERGGAGLPDTQYF. The CDR3 coding sequence is TGTGCCATCAGTGAGCGCGGGGGAGCGGGACTCCCGGATACGCAGTATTTT.

This clonotype was found a few times. This chain connects TRBV3-1 to TRBJ2-1; a weak D match, TRBD1 (5 bases). V was shortened by 6 bases and J by 6 bases, with 12 bases between the two germline ends. The CDR3 covers 13 residues. The V gene's germline CDR1 is LGHDT and CDR2 YNNKEL (reference sequence). The DNA of the CDR3 is TGTGCCAGCAGACTTAGACAGAGCAATGAGCAGTTCTTC. Translated: CASRLRQSNEQFF.

This chain joins TRBV12-3 or TRBV12-4 and TRBJ2-5, with D possibly TRBD2 on 5 matching bases. The CDR3 is 14 residues long. Trimming removed 3 bases from V and 7 bases from J, with 15 bases in between. For the CDR3, the DNA is TGTGCCAGCAGTTTCCTTACGGAGGATGTGACCCAGTACTTC. Its translation is CASSFLTEDVTQYF.

This clonotype has a handful of counts. The CDR3 region is CASSSGQTHTEAFF. CDR3 in DNA: TGTGCCAGCAGTTCAGGACAGACTCACACTGAAGCTTTCTTT. The V call is TRBV12-3 or TRBV12-4, the J call TRBJ1-1, with D possibly matching TRBD1 (6 bases). CDR3 length: 14 amino acids. Trimming removed 4 bases at V and 3 bases at J, with 12 bases between.

J is TRBJ2-1 and V is TRBV6-5; 15 positions agree with TRBD2. CDR3 length: 18 amino acids. Germline-derived CDR1 and CDR2 are MNHEY and SVGAGI. J lost 3 bases, V lost 6 bases, and 9 bases had no gene match. The CDR3 DNA is TGTGCCAGCAGCAAAACCGGGACTAGCGGGGGGTTCTACAATGAGCAGTTCTTC. Translating it yields CASSKTGTSGGFYNEQFF.

A note on this clonotype: An end of the junction differs from the germline gene, which may be a read error. The chain has TRBV18 and TRBJ2-1; TRBD1 or TRBD2 may be the D gene (5 bases each). The length of the CDR3 is 19 residues. In germline, CDR1 is KGHSH, CDR2 LQKENI. CDR3 nucleotide sequence: TGTGCCAGCTCGCCACCGATGGGGGAGAGCGGCTTCTCCTACAATGAGCAGTTCTTC. Translated, it gives CASSPPMGESGFSYNEQFF.

A note on this clonotype: Germline and junction disagree at one end, which may indicate a read error. The chain has TRBV6-5 and TRBJ1-2; no definite D call. This CDR3 has 12 amino acids. The germline V gene has CDR1 MNHEY and CDR2 SVGAGI. The CDR3 sequence: CASSRMGGPAVF. In nucleotides, the CDR3 is TGTGCCAGCAGTCGCATGGGAGGACCAGCTGTCTTC.

This clonotype was seen more than once but under ten times. The gene calls are TRBV7-2 and TRBJ2-6; D not resolved. V was trimmed by 2 bases and J by 0 bases, leaving 8 bases between them. The CDR3 covers 16 residues. From germline, CDR1 is SGHTA and CDR2 FQGNSA. CDR3 residues: CASSLYASSGANVLTF. CDR3 in DNA: TGTGCCAGCAGCTTATACGCCAGCTCTGGGGCCAACGTCCTGACTTTC.

This chain connects TRBV18 to TRBJ2-1; no firm D call. V was trimmed by 2 bases and J by 2 bases, leaving 10 bases between them. Germline CDR1 and CDR2: KGHSH and LQKENI. The CDR3 contains 15 residues. The CDR3 bases are TGTGCCAGCTCACCAGGGGTGGCTACCTACAATGAGCAGTTCTTC. Amino acid sequence: CASSPGVATYNEQFF.

This clonotype was detected a few times. The chain has TRBV5-1 and TRBJ2-1, with D possibly TRBD2 on 6 matching bases. From germline, CDR1 is SGHRS and CDR2 YFSETQ. The germline V and J ends were trimmed by 0 bases and 4 bases, with 8 bases remaining between them. CDR3 length: 14 residues. The CDR3 sequence is CASSLDGTYNEQFF. The CDR3, as DNA: TGCGCCAGCAGCTTGGATGGGACTTACAATGAGCAGTTCTTC.

This clonotype showed up just a few times. This chain uses TRBV7-9 with TRBJ1-2, with a weak D call TRBD1 (6 bases). The germline V gene encodes CDR1 SEHNR and CDR2 FQNEAQ (reference sequence). V was clipped by 2 bases and J by 7 bases, with 17 bases between them. The CDR3 is made up of 15 amino acids. Here the CDR3 reads CASSLYQGLLGGYTF. The CDR3 nucleotides read TGTGCCAGCAGCTTATATCAGGGGCTTCTGGGTGGCTACACCTTC.